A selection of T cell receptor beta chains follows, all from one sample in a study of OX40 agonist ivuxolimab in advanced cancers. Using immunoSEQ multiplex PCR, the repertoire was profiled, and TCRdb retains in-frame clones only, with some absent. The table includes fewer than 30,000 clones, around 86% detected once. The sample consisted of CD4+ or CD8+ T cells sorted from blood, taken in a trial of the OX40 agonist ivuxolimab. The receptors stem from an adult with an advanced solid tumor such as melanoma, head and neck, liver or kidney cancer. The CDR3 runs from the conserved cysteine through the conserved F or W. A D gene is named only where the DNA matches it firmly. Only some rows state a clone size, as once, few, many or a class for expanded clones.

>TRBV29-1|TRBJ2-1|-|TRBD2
TGCAGCGTTGGACTAGCGGGATACAATGAGCAGTTCTTC
CSVGLAGYNEQFF
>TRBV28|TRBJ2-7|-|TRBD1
TGTGCCACAACTTGGGGACAGGGATACGAGCAGTACTTC
CATTWGQGYEQYF
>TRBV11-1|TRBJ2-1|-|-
TGTGCCAGCAGCTTAGCCCTATTCAATGAGCAGTTCTTC
CASSLALFNEQFF
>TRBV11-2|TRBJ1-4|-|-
TGTGCCAGCAGCTTCGGCGGGGCAACTAATGAAAAACTGTTTTTT
CASSFGGATNEKLFF
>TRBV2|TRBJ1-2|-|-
TGTGCCAGCAGGCTAACTCGGACAGCCCCATACTATGGCTACACCTTC
CASRLTRTAPYYGYTF
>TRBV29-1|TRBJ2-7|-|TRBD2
TGCAGCGTTGAAGGGGAACTAGCGGGAACGTCAGGCTACGAGCAGTACTTC
CSVEGELAGTSGYEQYF
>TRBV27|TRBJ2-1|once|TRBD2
TGTGCCAGCAGTTTCGCTAGCGGGTACTACAATGAGCAGTTCTTC
CASSFASGYYNEQFF
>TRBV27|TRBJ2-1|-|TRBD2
TGTGCCAGTGGGGCGGGAGCATCCTACAATGAGCAGTTCTTC
CASGAGASYNEQFF
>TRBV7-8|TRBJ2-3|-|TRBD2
TGTGCCAGCAGCCCGGGGACTAGCGGAGATACGCAGTATTTT
CASSPGTSGDTQYF
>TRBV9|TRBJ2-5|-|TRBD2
TGTGCCAGCAGCTCTTCGACGGGGGGGAAATACTTC
CASSSSTGGKYF
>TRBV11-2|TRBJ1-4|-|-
TGTGCCAGCAGCTTAGATGGGAACAAACTGTTTTTT
CASSLDGNKLFF
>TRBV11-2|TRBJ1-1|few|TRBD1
TGTGCCAGCAGCTGGGGTTCCGGGACAGGTGAAGCTTTCTTT
CASSWGSGTGEAFF
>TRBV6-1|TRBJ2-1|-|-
TGTGCCAGCAGTGAAGTCGAGTTAAGCTCCTACAATGAGCAGTTCTTC
CASSEVELSSYNEQFF